Listed below are T cell receptor beta chains from one sample, sequenced in a study of cytomegalovirus exposure and HLA in healthy donors. Assay used: immunoSEQ multiplex PCR; TCRdb lists only in-frame clones, some missing. The sample holds some 200,000 clones, over 70% seen once. Sample: PBMCs. The receptors were sampled from a woman aged 55-69 years in good health and CMV-seropositive. The CDR3 runs from the conserved cysteine through the conserved F or W. D genes are given only for firm matches. Expanded clones are given a class, and other clones once, few, many or no size at all.

abundance,v_gene,d_gene,j_gene,CDR3nt,CDR3aa
few,TRBV19,.,TRBJ1-2,TGTGCCAGTAGTATAGGGTATGGCCCCGTCGGCTACACCTTC,CASSIGYGPVGYTF
.,TRBV18,.,TRBJ2-2,TGTGCCAGCTCACCACTGGGCTCCAGCACCGGGGAGCTGTTTTTT,CASSPLGSSTGELFF
.,TRBV2,.,TRBJ2-2,TGTGCCAGCCTCCCGGAGGCGAACACCGGGGAGCTGTTTTTT,CASLPEANTGELFF
.,TRBV29-1,TRBD1,TRBJ2-7,TGCAGCGTTGCCGGGACAGACATCCTCTCCTACGAGCAGTACTTC,CSVAGTDILSYEQYF
.,TRBV5-1,.,TRBJ2-2,TGCGCCAGCAGCTTGCTGCTACCGAACACCGGGGAGCTGTTTTTT,CASSLLLPNTGELFF
.,TRBV4-2,TRBD1,TRBJ1-4,TGTGCCAGCAGCCAACCCTTGCAGACAGGGGCTGGGAATGAAAAACTGTTTTTT,CASSQPLQTGAGNEKLFF
.,TRBV30,TRBD1,TRBJ1-1,TGTGCCTGGAGCCGCCGGGACAGGGACACTGAAGCTTTCTTT,CAWSRRDRDTEAFF
.,TRBV27,.,TRBJ2-1,TGTGCCACCCTGAGACGAGCGGCCTCCTACAATGAGCAGTTCTTC,CATLRRAASYNEQFF
.,TRBV5-1,TRBD2,TRBJ2-7,TGCGCCAGCAGCGTATCCGGGACTAGCGGCTACGAGCAGTACTTC,CASSVSGTSGYEQYF
.,TRBV30,.,TRBJ2-7,TGTGCCTTTACTAGATCCTACGAGCAGTACTTC,CAFTRSYEQYF
.,TRBV5-1,TRBD2,TRBJ2-3,TGCGCCAGCAGCTCCGCCGGGACTAGATTCACAGATACGCAGTATTTT,CASSSAGTRFTDTQYF
.,TRBV2,TRBD2,TRBJ2-1,TGTGCCAGCAGTGCCCTTGCTAGCGGGGGGGCCGCCGAGCAGTTCTTC,CASSALASGGAAEQFF
.,TRBV5-1,.,TRBJ1-3,TGCGCCAGCAGCTTACGGGGGGGCAGCAGCTCTGGAAACACCATATATTTT,CASSLRGGSSSGNTIYF
.,TRBV5-4,.,TRBJ1-2,TGTGCCAGCAGCGACAACACTAACTATGGCTACACCTTC,CASSDNTNYGYTF
.,TRBV18,.,TRBJ1-1,TGTGCCAGCTCACCACCGATGCAGGGAAGTTCTGAAGCTTTCTTT,CASSPPMQGSSEAFF
.,TRBV6-5,.,TRBJ1-2,TGTGCCAGCAGTTACAGCAGGGCCGCTGGCTACACCTTC,CASSYSRAAGYTF
once,TRBV5-1,.,TRBJ2-2,TGCGCCAGCAGTGGAAGGACAGACACCGGGGAGCTGTTTTTT,CASSGRTDTGELFF
.,TRBV7-2,TRBD1,TRBJ1-2,TGTGCCAGCAGCATCTCCGGGACAGCCCTCTATGGCTACACCTTC,CASSISGTALYGYTF
.,TRBV5-1,.,TRBJ1-1,TGCGCCAGCAGCCCTGAAGGGGGCACTGAAGCTTTCTTT,CASSPEGGTEAFF
.,TRBV5-5,.,TRBJ1-1,TGTGCCAGCAGCTTCGGACAGAACACTGAAGCTTTCTTT,CASSFGQNTEAFF
.,TRBV7-6,TRBD1,TRBJ2-7,TGTGCCAGCAGCACTCGGACAGGCTCCTACGAGCAGTACTTC,CASSTRTGSYEQYF
.,TRBV30,.,TRBJ1-2,TGTGCCTGGAGTCCAGGGGCCTTGGCAGGGGGCTACACCTTC,CAWSPGALAGGYTF
.,TRBV7-9,TRBD2,TRBJ2-7,TGTGCCAGCAGCTTAGCCGGGACTAGCTCCTACGAGCAGTACTTC,CASSLAGTSSYEQYF
.,TRBV15,.,TRBJ1-2,TGTGCCACCAGCAGAGATCAGAGGGATGGCTACACCTTC,CATSRDQRDGYTF
.,TRBV6-5,.,TRBJ1-2,TGTGCCAGCAGTTACTCGTACGAGGCCCAGGGCTACACCTTC,CASSYSYEAQGYTF
.,TRBV5-1,TRBD1,TRBJ2-1,TGCGCCAGCAGCCCTCTAATTAGGGACAGGTCCTCCCGCGAGTTCTTC,CASSPLIRDRSSREFF
.,TRBV10-1,.,TRBJ2-7,TGCGCCAGCAGTCCCGACAGGATTACCTACGAGCAGTACTTC,CASSPDRITYEQYF
.,TRBV30,.,TRBJ2-1,TGTGCCTGGAATTCGGGGAATGAGCAGTTCTTC,CAWNSGNEQFF
.,TRBV10-3,TRBD2,TRBJ2-5,TGTGCCATCAGTGAGTCGAAGCGGGGGGGCTGGGAGACCCAGTACTTC,CAISESKRGGWETQYF
.,TRBV30,.,TRBJ1-4,TGTGCCTGGAGTTTTGGGAATCTGGGGCATGGAAAACTGTTTTTT,CAWSFGNLGHGKLFF
few,TRBV14,.,TRBJ1-1,TGTGCCAGCAGCCAAGAGTGGAGCACTGAAGCTTTCTTT,CASSQEWSTEAFF
.,TRBV14,.,TRBJ1-2,TGTGCCAGCAGCCAGGGGCGCGACTATGGCTACACCTTC,CASSQGRDYGYTF
.,TRBV5-1,.,TRBJ2-1,TGCGCCAGCAGTCCCACCCTAACGCCCGATGAGCAGTTCTTC,CASSPTLTPDEQFF
.,TRBV2,TRBD1,TRBJ2-5,TGTGCCAGCAGTCCGACAGGGGGTGGTAATTCGCAGTACTTC,CASSPTGGGNSQYF
.,TRBV7-9,.,TRBJ1-1,TGTGCCAGCAGCTTTTCGTCGGGGACTGAAGCTTTCTTT,CASSFSSGTEAFF
.,TRBV5-1,.,TRBJ2-3,TGCGCCAGCAGCCGCTTGGGCAGGGTGGGCACAGATACGCAGTATTTT,CASSRLGRVGTDTQYF
.,TRBV30,TRBD1,TRBJ1-1,TGTGCCTGGAATGGAGACCAGGGGGTGAACACTGAAGCTTTCTTT,CAWNGDQGVNTEAFF
.,TRBV11-3,TRBD2,TRBJ2-3,TGTGCCAGCAGCAAGGGACTAAGCACAGATACGCAGTATTTT,CASSKGLSTDTQYF
.,TRBV28,.,TRBJ1-2,TGTGCCAGCTACTCCGGGCTAGCGTACACCTTC,CASYSGLAYTF
.,TRBV7-2,.,TRBJ2-2,TGTGCCAGCAGCCACAGTGGCCCCGTCACCGGGGAGCTGTTTTTT,CASSHSGPVTGELFF
.,TRBV7-9,TRBD1,TRBJ1-5,TGTGCCAGCAGCTTAGGGGATTTCGCAGGGGGTCAGCCCCAGCATTTT,CASSLGDFAGGQPQHF
once,TRBV11-2,.,TRBJ2-1,TGTGCCAGCAGTTCTTTTAGCGGTCCTGAGCAGTTCTTC,CASSSFSGPEQFF
few,TRBV7-3,TRBD2,TRBJ2-1,TGTGCCAGCAGTCGAACTAGCGGGGGATACAATGAGCAGTTCTTC,CASSRTSGGYNEQFF
few,TRBV25-1,.,TRBJ1-5,TGTGCCAGCAGTGAAGGACAGACTAGCAATCAGCCCCAGCATTTT,CASSEGQTSNQPQHF
.,TRBV7-2,.,TRBJ2-5,TGTGCCAGCAGTTCCATCCGGGTGGAGACCCAGTACTTC,CASSSIRVETQYF
.,TRBV5-6,TRBD2,TRBJ2-1,TGTGCCAGCAGCTTGGTACTAGCGGGGGGGGCGGGAGACAATGAGCAGTTCTTC,CASSLVLAGGAGDNEQFF
few,TRBV29-1,TRBD1,TRBJ1-2,TGCAGCGTTGAAACTAGACAGGGATCCTCTGGCTACACCTTC,CSVETRQGSSGYTF
.,TRBV5-1,.,TRBJ2-2,TGCGCCGGCAGCTTGTCGGGCGGGGAGCTGTTTTTT,CAGSLSGGELFF
.,TRBV19,TRBD1,TRBJ1-5,TGTGCCAGTAGTATTTTGCAGGGGGCACGCAATCAGCCCCAGCATTTT,CASSILQGARNQPQHF
once,TRBV29-1,TRBD1,TRBJ2-7,TGCAGCGTCGACAGGGGTTACGAGCAGTACTTC,CSVDRGYEQYF
few,TRBV10-3,TRBD2,TRBJ2-2,TGTGCCATCAGTGAGACGCTAGCGGGAGGGTCGACCGGGGAGCTGTTTTTT,CAISETLAGGSTGELFF
.,TRBV5-4,.,TRBJ1-2,TGTGCCAGCAGCTTGGTCCGCGATTATGGCTACACCTTC,CASSLVRDYGYTF
.,TRBV30,.,TRBJ1-5,TGTGCCTGGAGACCCGCAGGGGAGAGCAATCAGCCCCAGCATTTT,CAWRPAGESNQPQHF
.,TRBV5-1,TRBD2,TRBJ2-5,TGCGCCAGCAGCCTCCTAGCGGGAACAGTCCAAGAGACCCAGTACTTC,CASSLLAGTVQETQYF
.,TRBV14,.,TRBJ2-7,TGTGCCAGCAGCCAAGATTTTCTAGCAATCAACGAGCAGTACTTC,CASSQDFLAINEQYF
.,TRBV25-1,TRBD2,TRBJ2-7,TGTGCCAGCAGTCCTAGCGGGGTTGAGCAGTACTTC,CASSPSGVEQYF
.,TRBV18,.,TRBJ1-2,TGTGCCAGCTCACCCTCTGGCGGGAACTATGGCTACACCTTC,CASSPSGGNYGYTF
few,TRBV5-6,TRBD2,TRBJ2-3,TGTGCCAGCAGCTTGGAGTTGAAGGGACTACTTATCACAGATACGCAGTATTTT,CASSLELKGLLITDTQYF